This T cell receptor beta chain was identified during a study of identical twins. V shed 4 bases and J 3 bases; nucleotides not matched to a gene: 9. Germline loops: CDR1 LGHNA, CDR2 YSLEER. This CDR3 region has 16 residues. Each CDR3 protein is one row after TCRdb ran MiXCR on the 5' RACE reads. The sample has some 730,000 distinct CDR3 sequences; about 20% are singletons. Another study also made use of these data, one on T cells expressing NK-cell markers.

This receptor was identified in a young woman in good health. The sequencing input was PBMCs. The gene calls are TRBV4-3 and TRBJ2-5; the match to TRBD2 covers 9 bases. The CDR3 DNA sequence: TGCGCCAGCAGCCCGGGACTAGCTCCGGGGAAAGAGACCCAGTACTTC. It yields the protein CASSPGLAPGKETQYF.